This T cell receptor (beta chain) was recovered during a study of cytomegalovirus exposure and HLA in healthy donors. Study in general: Most donors, about 82% of 350 to 450 genotyped, fell in the Caucasian-associated ancestry cluster.

Trimming pared 3 bases from V and 6 bases from J, leaving 8 bases between. The CDR3 runs 12 residues. The germline V gene encodes CDR1 MNHEY and CDR2 SMNVEV (reference sequence). On this clone: What it binds is unknown.

Amplification used 60 Vbeta primers and 13 Jbeta primers. Some clones are missing from TCRdb's copy, which holds only in-frame ones; the method was immunoSEQ multiplex PCR. Of around 130,000 clones in the sample, about four fifths are singletons; the top ten hold roughly 5%. Study-wide results and limits: Among donors in an Asian-associated ancestry cluster, a later analysis reportedly found fewer N-insertions than the roughly 680-donor mean.

This chain uses TRBV27 with TRBJ1-1, with D possibly being TRBD1 (5 bases). The TCR comes from a man aged 25-45 years in good health and CMV-seronegative. The sequencing sample was made of PBMCs. CDR3 sequence (DNA): TGTGCCAGCAGTTTGGAGGGGTCTGAAGCTTTCTTT. Translating gives CASSLEGSEAFF.